Following are 22 T cell receptor beta chains from one sample sequenced in a study of stem cell transplantation in POMP-related autoinflammatory disease (TCRdb year 2021). Libraries came from the immunoSEQ multiplex PCR assay. TCRdb took this table from immuneACCESS and kept in-frame rearrangements with V and J called. Such tables lack part of the clones; where checked against another copy, unresolved V genes explain under half of the gap, and the rest is unexplained. The sample yields 950 to 1,100 clones; around 89% were counted once. In total, the top ten clones hold 6.6% of the sample. The sequenced sample was a CXCR5-defined cell subset from PBMCs. The source of these receptors is a human donor in good health.

The rearrangement uses TRBV4-1 and TRBJ2-1, with 10 bases fitting TRBD2. The junction had 12 bases not matched to a gene; V was cut back by 4 bases and J by 6 bases. Germline CDR1 is MGHRA and CDR2 is YSYEKL. This CDR3 has 17 residues. Here the CDR3 reads CASSRGGLATLGNEQFF. The CDR3 DNA is TGCGCCAGCAGCCGAGGGGGACTAGCGACACTGGGCAATGAGCAGTTCTTC.

V is TRBV30 and J is TRBJ1-5; D is perhaps TRBD1 (6 bases). V was pared by 0 bases and J by 1 base, with 13 bases between. The CDR3 has 16 residues. Per germline, CDR1 GTSNPN and CDR2 SVGIG (reference sequence). For the CDR3, the DNA is TGTGCCTGGAGTGTGGTGGGGGCGAGAAGCAATCAGCCCCAGCATTTT. It encodes CAWSVVGARSNQPQHF.

In this sample, this clone turned up once. The chain is built from TRBV14 and TRBJ2-1; 11 nucleotides align to TRBD2. The CDR3 extends over 18 amino acids. The ends lost 1 base at V and 0 bases at J; junction bases unmatched: 5. The V gene's germline CDR1 is SGHDN and CDR2 FVKESK. CDR3 protein: CASSQGLAGLSSYNEQFF. CDR3 nucleotide sequence: TGTGCCAGCAGCCAAGGACTAGCGGGACTCAGCTCCTACAATGAGCAGTTCTTC. Combining the CDR3 with reference TRBV14 and TRBJ2-1 gives the whole variable domain EAGVTQFPSHSVIEKGQTVTLRCDPISGHDNLYWYRRVMGKEIKFLLHFVKESKQDESGMPNNRFLAERTGGTYSTLKVQPAELEDSGVYFCASSQGLAGLSSYNEQFFGPGTRLTVL.

The chain joins TRBV11-2 to TRBJ2-7, with 13 bases aligning to TRBD2. With 2 bases clipped from V and 2 bases from J, the junction kept 3 bases outside the gene matches. From germline, CDR1 is SGHAT and CDR2 FQNNGV. CDR3 length equals 16 residues. The CDR3 coding sequence is TGTGCCAGCAGCTTACCGGGACTAGCGGGAACCTACGAGCAGTACTTC. This translates into CASSLPGLAGTYEQYF.

The DNA for the CDR3 is TGCAGCGTTGAAACAGGGGGCGCCGGCACAGATACGCAGTATTTT. Amino acid sequence: CSVETGGAGTDTQYF. The chain combines TRBV29-1 with TRBJ2-3, with 9 bases aligning to TRBD1. The germline gives CDR1 SQVTM, CDR2 ANQGSEA. The CDR3 is 15 amino acids. The V gene end was trimmed by 2 bases and the J gene end by 1 base; junction bases not matched to a gene: 4.

V gene TRBV2 combines with J gene TRBJ2-1; D not resolved. V dropped 1 base and J dropped 2 bases, with 3 bases sitting between them. Germline V CDR1 and CDR2: SNHLY, FYNNEI. The CDR3 is 13 amino acids. The CDR3 region is CASSEGAYNEQFF. In DNA, the CDR3 is TGTGCCAGCAGTGAAGGGGCCTACAATGAGCAGTTCTTC. Filled out from reference TRBV2 and TRBJ2-1, the complete variable domain reads EPEVTQTPSHQVTQMGQEVILRCVPISNHLYFYWYRQILGQKVEFLVSFYNNEISEKSEIFDDQFSVERPDGSNFTLKIRSTKLEDSAMYFCASSEGAYNEQFFGPGTRLTVL.

The chain is built from TRBV5-5 and TRBJ2-2, with TRBD1 matching 8 bases. V was pared by 2 bases and J by 6 bases, with 6 bases of the junction left unmatched. The CDR3 loop spans 15 amino acids. CDR1 and CDR2 (germline): SGHKS, YYEKEE (reference sequence). The chain's CDR3 is CASSFRTGTSGELFF. CDR3 DNA: TGTGCCAGCAGCTTCCGGACAGGGACGTCCGGGGAGCTGTTTTTT.

This clone appeared a few times. The chain employs TRBV4-1 and TRBJ1-6; no clear D gene. Trimming removed 5 bases from V and 0 bases from J, with 11 bases in between. Looked up from germline, CDR1 is MGHRA and CDR2 is YSYEKL. The CDR3 spans 16 residues. CDR3 protein: CASSEYSGSYNSPLHF. The CDR3, as DNA: TGCGCCAGCAGCGAGTACAGTGGCTCCTATAATTCACCCCTCCACTTT.

CDR3 residues: CASSLEGQQPQHF. DNA of the CDR3: TGTGCCAGCAGTTTGGAGGGTCAACAGCCCCAGCATTTT. The V call is TRBV28, the J call TRBJ1-5; the D is unclear. Germline CDR1 MDHEN, CDR2 SYDVKM. The V end was cut by 3 bases, the J end by 7 bases, with 10 bases between. The CDR3 length is 13 residues.

The V gene is TRBV11-2, the J gene TRBJ2-7; D gene ambiguous. Germline CDR1 SGHAT, CDR2 FQNNGV. V dropped 4 bases and J dropped 1 base, with 14 bases sitting between them. The CDR3 has 15 amino acids. CDR3 loop: CASSWIHTGSYEQYF. The CDR3 nucleotides read TGTGCCAGCAGCTGGATTCACACCGGGTCCTACGAGCAGTACTTC.

The chain is built from TRBV6-5 and TRBJ1-6; D gene unclear. CDR1 is MNHEY, CDR2 SVGAGI, per germline. This CDR3 region has 16 residues. V was cut by 2 bases and J by 0 bases, with 8 bases left in between. Written as DNA, the CDR3 is TGTGCCAGCAGTTACAGGACCATCTCCTATAATTCACCCCTCCACTTT. This gives the protein CASSYRTISYNSPLHF.

The genes are TRBV9 and TRBJ1-5; TRBD1 agrees at 8 bases. Trimming at V came to 8 bases and at J to 7 bases, leaving 8 bases not matched to a gene. The germline gives CDR1 SGDLS, CDR2 YYNGEE. The CDR3 loop spans 13 amino acids. As DNA, the CDR3 is TGTGCCAGGCGCAGGGGGCTCGCGCAGCCCCAGCATTTT. This encodes CARRRGLAQPQHF.

The rearrangement links TRBV2 to TRBJ2-1; 8 nucleotides agree with TRBD2. V shed 7 bases and J 6 bases; nucleotides not matched to a gene: 8. From germline, CDR1 is SNHLY and CDR2 FYNNEI. This CDR3 is built from 14 residues. CDR3 sequence reads: CASTGLAGPNEQFF. Written as DNA, the CDR3 is TGTGCCAGCACGGGGCTAGCGGGCCCCAATGAGCAGTTCTTC.

The chain has TRBV5-1 and TRBJ2-3; 7 bases are a match to TRBD2. The CDR3 loop spans 15 amino acids. Germline CDR1 SGHRS, CDR2 YFSETQ. With 0 bases clipped from V and 3 bases from J, the junction kept 4 bases outside the gene matches. This CDR3 reads CASSLEEGGTDTQYF. CDR3 nucleotides: TGCGCCAGCAGCTTGGAGGAGGGAGGGACAGATACGCAGTATTTT.

This sequence joins TRBV7-9 and TRBJ2-1; no firm D call. The germline V gene encodes CDR1 SEHNR and CDR2 FQNEAQ (reference sequence). The CDR3 covers 15 residues. Deletions cut 1 base from V and 1 base from J, with 8 bases between. CDR3 loop: CASSLDGGSYNEQFF. CDR3 bases: TGTGCCAGCAGCTTAGATGGCGGATCCTACAATGAGCAGTTCTTC.

CDR3: CASSPTGGNQPQHF. In nucleotides, the CDR3 is TGTGCCAGCAGCCCTACCGGGGGGAATCAGCCCCAGCATTTT. The gene calls are TRBV7-2 and TRBJ1-5; possible D gene TRBD1, 5 bases. The CDR3 runs to 14 residues. Looked up from germline, CDR1 is SGHTA and CDR2 is FQGNSA. The V end lost 5 bases, the J end lost 4 bases, and 12 bases lay between the germline ends.

V and J are TRBV7-9 and TRBJ2-1; 9 nucleotides line up with TRBD2. The CDR3 totals 14 residues. Germline assignment: CDR1 SEHNR and CDR2 FQNEAQ (reference sequence). V lost 5 bases, J lost 7 bases, and 6 bases stayed unmatched. The CDR3 region has the DNA TGTGCCAGCAGCCAAGGACTAGCGAGGAATGAGCAGTTCTTC. It yields the protein CASSQGLARNEQFF.

This chain connects TRBV15 to TRBJ1-2; tentative D call: TRBD1 (6 bases). The CDR3 has 14 residues. Looked up from germline, CDR1 is LNHNV and CDR2 is YYDKDF (reference sequence). Trimming removed 3 bases from V and 7 bases from J, with 15 bases in between. CDR3 residues: CATSREPGQRGYTF. DNA of the CDR3: TGTGCCACCAGCAGGGAACCTGGACAGCGTGGCTACACCTTC.

This clone was observed a single time. V usage is TRBV7-2 and J usage is TRBJ2-6; maybe TRBD2 (6 bases). Looked up from germline, CDR1 is SGHTA and CDR2 is FQGNSA. V was trimmed by 1 base and J by 1 base, leaving 14 bases between them. This CDR3 is 18 amino acids long. CDR3 nucleotides: TGTGCCAGCAGCTTAGTCGGCGGGGCCCTTTCTGGGGCCAACGTCCTGACTTTC. This gives the protein CASSLVGGALSGANVLTF.

This rearrangement joins TRBV7-2 to TRBJ2-7; D perhaps matches TRBD1 (6 bases). Germline CDR1 is SGHTA and CDR2 is FQGNSA. Trimming left V 3 bases short and J 2 bases short, with 11 bases between. CDR3 size: 14 residues. The CDR3 protein is CASSLRTATYEQYF. In DNA, the CDR3 is TGTGCCAGCAGCTTGCGGACAGCAACCTACGAGCAGTACTTC.

The chain has TRBV19 and TRBJ1-5; 11 nucleotides agree with TRBD1. The length of the CDR3 is 16 residues. Germline V CDR1 and CDR2: LNHDA, SQIVND (reference sequence). V shed 3 bases, J shed 6 bases, and the junction held 7 bases outside the gene matches. The CDR3 is CASSIPGQGAAQPQHF. In DNA form, the CDR3 reads TGTGCCAGTAGTATCCCTGGACAGGGGGCGGCTCAGCCCCAGCATTTT.

V and J are TRBV5-4 and TRBJ2-3; 9 bases are a match to TRBD1. There are 15 residues in the CDR3. V lost 3 bases, J lost 4 bases, and 6 bases stayed unmatched. Germline CDR1 reads SGHNT; CDR2 reads YYREEE (reference sequence). This CDR3 is CASSSNRGQADTQYF. For the CDR3, the DNA is TGTGCCAGCAGCTCAAACAGGGGGCAGGCAGATACGCAGTATTTT.